This record concerns one T cell receptor (beta chain) sequence. Its matching antigen is unknown. The data are from a study of CD4 T cells in relation to SARS-CoV-2 and coronaviruses. Whole-study context: TCR beta CDR3s were sequenced after 10-day antigen culture of PBMCs. The study, taken as a whole, reports: Roughly 65% of donors had memory CD4+ clonotypes crossrecognizing SARS-CoV-2 and common cold coronavirus spike. SARS-CoV-2-driven expansion was significantly weaker in crossreactive than monoreactive clones.

Naive and memory CD4+ T cells were separated from cryopreserved PBMCs. This CDR3 spans 14 amino acids. Germline V lookup: CDR1 LNHDA, CDR2 SQIVND (reference sequence). Trimming shortened V by 9 bases and J by 1 base, and 14 bases separated the two germline ends. Using immunoSEQ multiplex PCR, the repertoire was profiled, and TCRdb retains in-frame clones only, with some absent. The table records some 40,000 clones, roughly 80% of them present only once. The clonotype comes from an adult with COVID-19. Material for sequencing was naive CD4+ T cells from PBMCs, cultured in vitro. Documented subset: naive CD4+ T cells isolated by negative enrichment. V gene TRBV19 combines with J gene TRBJ2-3; D perhaps matches TRBD1 (6 bases). The CDR3 DNA is TGTGCCAGCAGACAGGCTGGGGGCACAGATACGCAGTATTTT. Protein product: CASRQAGGTDTQYF.